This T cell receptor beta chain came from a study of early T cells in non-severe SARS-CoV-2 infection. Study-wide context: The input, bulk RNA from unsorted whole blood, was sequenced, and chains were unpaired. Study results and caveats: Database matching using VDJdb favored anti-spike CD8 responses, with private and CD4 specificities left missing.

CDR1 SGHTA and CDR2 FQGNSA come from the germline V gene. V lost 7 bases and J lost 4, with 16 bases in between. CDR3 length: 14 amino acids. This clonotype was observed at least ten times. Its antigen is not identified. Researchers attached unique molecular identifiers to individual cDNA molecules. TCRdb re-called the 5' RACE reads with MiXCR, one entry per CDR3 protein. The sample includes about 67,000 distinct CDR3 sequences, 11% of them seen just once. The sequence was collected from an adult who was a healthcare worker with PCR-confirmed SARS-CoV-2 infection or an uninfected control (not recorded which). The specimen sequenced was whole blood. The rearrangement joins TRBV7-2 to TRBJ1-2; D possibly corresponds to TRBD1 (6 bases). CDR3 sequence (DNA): TGTGCCAGCACCCCCAACAGGGCCCTCTATGGCTACACCTTC. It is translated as CASTPNRALYGYTF.